One and the same sample provided the 17 T cell receptor beta chains below, sequenced in a study of human T cells and chemical hapten exposure (dated by TCRdb to 2020 to 2023). The library was produced with RACE. TCRdb lists the instrument as NextSeq 500. The public reads were reanalyzed by TCRdb: fastp trimming at Q25, MiXCR alignment, in-frame beta chains only. Under each unique CDR3 protein, matching rows form one entry showing the most common genes and DNA. In this sample the table shows 89,000 or so distinct CDR3 sequences, less than 8% of which occur a single time. The top ten clones comprise approximately 1.3% of the sample. Interpreted using the paper, the time point label stands for: patch test 2, 6 weeks after DPC sensitization. The treatment or condition label here, explained by the study, means: therapeutic diphenylcyclopropenone sensitization with weekly scalp DPC. Specimen: whole blood, collected in connection with sensitization to the hapten diphenylcyclopropenone (DPC). These receptors were taken from a woman aged 25 to 39 with alopecia areata. Some clones in this sample may be carry-over from other donors' samples.

This clonotype appeared many times. V usage is TRBV5-1 and J usage is TRBJ1-3; D possibly corresponds to TRBD1 (6 bases). Trimming removed 3 bases at V and 0 bases at J, with 10 bases between. Per germline, CDR1 SGHRS and CDR2 YFSETQ. There are 15 residues in the CDR3. CDR3 amino acids: CASSSGTNSGNTIYF. Here the CDR3 DNA reads TGCGCCAGCAGCTCCGGGACAAACTCTGGAAACACCATATATTTT.

The rearrangement uses TRBV18 and TRBJ1-2, with D unclear. CDR3 length equals 14 residues. Germline loops: CDR1 KGHSH, CDR2 LQKENI. Trimming left V 0 bases short and J 5 bases short, with 10 bases between. The CDR3 is CASSPPDPAYGYTF. For the CDR3, the DNA is TGTGCCAGCTCACCACCCGATCCCGCTTATGGCTACACCTTC. The whole variable domain, filled in from reference TRBV18 and TRBJ1-2, reads NAGVMQNPRHLVRRRGQEARLRCSPMKGHSHVYWYRQLPEEGLKFMVYLQKENIIDESGMPKERFSAEFPKEGPSILRIQQVVRGDSAAYFCASSPPDPAYGYTFGSGTRLTVV.

The genes are TRBV20-1 and TRBJ1-1; 8 bases line up with TRBD1. CDR1 and CDR2 (germline): DFQATT, SNEGSKA (reference sequence). Trimming took 5 bases from V and 4 from J; bases not matched to a gene: 6. The CDR3 totals 13 residues. CDR3 coding DNA: TGCAGTGCTGTGCGACAGGGGCCCACTGAAGCTTTCTTT. Translation: CSAVRQGPTEAFF.

This clonotype was detected a few times. CDR3 nucleotides: TGTGCCAGCAGTTACGCGTTTCGACAGGGGGCCTACGAGCAGTACTTC. Translating gives CASSYAFRQGAYEQYF. This rearrangement joins TRBV6-5 to TRBJ2-7; 9 bases map to TRBD1. V gave up 2 bases and J gave up 2 bases; unmatched junction bases: 7. Germline assignment: CDR1 MNHEY and CDR2 SVGAGI. This CDR3 comprises 16 residues.

The chain employs TRBV30 and TRBJ1-2, with unresolved D. The CDR3 sequence is 14 residues long. Between the trimmed V and J ends, which lost 3 bases and 4 bases, there was a span of 15 bases. Germline-derived CDR1 and CDR2 are GTSNPN and SVGIG (reference sequence). The CDR3 DNA sequence: TGTGCCTGGAGGCGTCAGGACCTCTTCTATGGCTACACCTTC. Encoded protein: CAWRRQDLFYGYTF.

This clonotype was counted many times. This CDR3 reads CASSLGLALNEQFF. CDR3 DNA sequence: TGTGCCAGCAGCTTGGGACTAGCGCTAAATGAGCAGTTCTTC. V usage is TRBV7-2 and J usage is TRBJ2-1, with TRBD2 identical over 10 bases. Germline CDR1 is SGHTA and CDR2 is FQGNSA. This CDR3 has 14 residues. The V segment lost 3 bases and the J segment 7 bases; nucleotides outside the gene matches: 3.

This chain connects TRBV7-9 to TRBJ1-1, with D perhaps TRBD1 (5 bases). The CDR3 runs to 17 residues. Per the germline V gene, CDR1 is SEHNR and CDR2 is FQNEAQ (reference sequence). V was trimmed by 1 base and J by 0 bases, leaving 15 bases between them. The CDR3 bases are TGTGCCAGCAGCTTAGTTTTAGGGGATGTTATGAACACTGAAGCTTTCTTT. Translation: CASSLVLGDVMNTEAFF. Complete variable domain (other parts from reference TRBV7-9 and TRBJ1-1): DTGVSQNPRHKITKRGQNVTFRCDPISEHNRLYWYRQTLGQGPEFLTYFQNEAQLEKSRLLSDRFSAERPKGSFSTLEIQRTEQGDSAMYLCASSLVLGDVMNTEAFFGQGTRLTVV.

This clonotype was observed many times. The V gene is TRBV29-1, the J gene TRBJ1-3, with D unresolved. This CDR3 is 16 amino acids long. Germline assignment: CDR1 SQVTM and CDR2 ANQGSEA. The CDR3 DNA follows: TGCAGTTTCGATGGGCCGGATACCCCCTCTGGAAACACCATATATTTT. This translates into CSFDGPDTPSGNTIYF. Using reference TRBV29-1 and TRBJ1-3 for the parts outside the CDR3, the full variable domain is SAVISQKPSRDICQRGTSLTIQCQVDSQVTMMFWYRQQPGQSLTLIATANQGSEATYESGFVIDKFPISRPNLTFSTLTVSNMSPEDSSIYLCSFDGPDTPSGNTIYFGEGSWLTVV.

This clonotype was seen ten or more times. The chain links TRBV25-1 to TRBJ2-1; 9 bases fit TRBD2. The CDR3 is 16 amino acids. Germline CDR1 reads MGHDK; CDR2 reads SYGVNS. The V segment lost 1 base and the J segment 7 bases; nucleotides outside the gene matches: 8. The CDR3 nucleotides are TGTGCCAGCAGTGAATCTTGGCGGGGGGGCTGGAATGAGCAGTTCTTC. Translation gives CASSESWRGGWNEQFF.

This clonotype was detected only a few times. The rearrangement joins TRBV5-1 to TRBJ1-4; the match to TRBD1 covers 8 bases. V lost 3 bases to trimming and J lost 5 bases; unmatched junction nucleotides: 6. Germline lookup yields CDR1 SGHRS and CDR2 YFSETQ. The CDR3 consists of 15 residues. This CDR3 is CASSYAGGGNEKLFF. The CDR3 DNA reads as TGCGCCAGCAGCTACGCAGGGGGCGGGAATGAAAAACTGTTTTTT.

In its sample, this clonotype was seen many times. This chain links TRBV7-6 with TRBJ2-3; D remains unclear. Germline CDR1 is SGHVS and CDR2 is FNYEAQ. The length of the CDR3 is 14 residues. The germline V and J ends were trimmed by 1 base and 3 bases, with 8 bases remaining between them. The CDR3 bases are TGTGCCAGCAGCTTAGGAATCCGTACAGATACGCAGTATTTT. Translation gives CASSLGIRTDTQYF.

This clonotype was seen a handful of times. The chain has TRBV14 and TRBJ1-1; 8 nucleotides match TRBD1. The J segment lost 1 base and the V segment lost 2 bases, leaving 15 bases of the junction unmatched. This CDR3 region has 19 residues. CDR1 is SGHDN, CDR2 FVKESK, per germline. Here the CDR3 reads CASSQNEGQEVIWNTEAFF. The CDR3 DNA sequence: TGTGCCAGCAGCCAAAATGAGGGACAGGAGGTTATCTGGAACACTGAAGCTTTCTTT.

This clonotype was seen a few times. The chain is built from TRBV7-2 and TRBJ1-1; D is unclear. The CDR3 has 12 amino acids. With 2 bases removed from V and 11 bases from J, the gap between germline ends came to 12 bases. The germline gives CDR1 SGHTA, CDR2 FQGNSA. CDR3: CASSLSWAGAFF. CDR3 bases: TGTGCCAGCAGCTTAAGCTGGGCGGGGGCTTTCTTT.

This clonotype was seen many times. V usage is TRBV20-1 and J usage is TRBJ1-1; D is ambiguous. The germline V gene has CDR1 DFQATT and CDR2 SNEGSKA (reference sequence). This CDR3 has 13 amino acids. The ends were cut back, 4 bases at V and 1 base at J, with 10 bases in the middle. The CDR3 protein is CSAKGGRNTEAFF. DNA of the CDR3: TGCAGTGCTAAAGGCGGCAGGAACACTGAAGCTTTCTTT.

This clonotype was counted a few times. This chain joins TRBV7-2 and TRBJ2-2, with D maybe TRBD1 (6 bases). The germline V and J ends were trimmed by 6 bases and 9 bases, with 23 bases remaining between them. The CDR3 covers 16 residues. Per the germline V gene, CDR1 is SGHTA and CDR2 is FQGNSA. The CDR3 coding sequence is TGTGCCAGCAGGCGGATCCAGGGGTCTGCTCGCCGGGAGCTGTTTTTT. Amino acids: CASRRIQGSARRELFF. Based on the CDR3 plus reference TRBV7-2 and TRBJ2-2, the full variable domain is GAGVSQSPSNKVTEKGKDVELRCDPISGHTALYWYRQSLGQGLEFLIYFQGNSAPDKSGLPSDRFSAERTGGSVSTLTIQRTQQEDSAVYLCASRRIQGSARRELFFGEGSRLTVL.

This rearrangement joins TRBV4-2 to TRBJ2-5; 12 nucleotides match TRBD2. Germline values: CDR1 LGHNA, CDR2 YNFKEQ. The V gene end was trimmed by 8 bases and the J gene end by 4 bases; junction bases not matched to a gene: 8. The CDR3 has 15 residues. For the CDR3, the DNA is TGTGCCAGCCGGCCTAGCGGGGGGGCCGGAGAGACCCAGTACTTC. Protein sequence: CASRPSGGAGETQYF.

This chain links TRBV11-3 with TRBJ2-2, with D perhaps matching TRBD1 (5 bases). The CDR3 extends over 17 amino acids. Deletions cut 6 bases from V and 6 bases from J, with 23 bases between. CDR1 SGHNT and CDR2 YENEEA come from the germline V gene. The CDR3 nucleotides are TGTGCCAGCAGTGGGTCGTCGACAGCCCTTTGGCCCGGGGAGCTGTTTTTT. This translates into CASSGSSTALWPGELFF.